This T cell receptor beta chain stems from a study of shared clonotypes between healthy human individuals. Overall study context: Three plates each covered CD4 naive and memory; CD8 naive two, CD8 memory one.

Naive CD8 cells, CD45RO-negative and positively selected for CCR7, excluded terminally differentiated effector memory CD45RA+ cells. Everyone who donated was a Caucasian adult who lived in Nashville, Tennessee. This CDR3 contains 12 residues. V gave up 1 base and J gave up 2 bases, with 4 bases separating them. Germline V gives CDR1 SQVTM, CDR2 ANQGSEA. Profiling relied on immunoSEQ multiplex PCR, and the TCRdb table lists in-frame clones only, not all of them. The table has 2 million to 2.5 million clones, about 93% seen once. This chain joins TRBV29-1 and TRBJ2-3; D is unclear. Input material: naive CD8+ T cells from PBMCs. The origin of this receptor is a man aged 18 to 30 in good health. Some clones in this sample may be carry-over from other donors' samples. CDR3 loop: CSVEGATDTQYF. CDR3 in DNA: TGCAGCGTTGAAGGCGCCACAGATACGCAGTATTTT.